This TCR beta chain stems from a study of PD-1 blockade in classical Hodgkin lymphoma. Looking at the study overall: Administration of nivolumab to patients was at 3 mg/kg intravenously every 2 weeks.

Time point of the sample: cycle 4 day 1 (C4D1), after 5 to 7 weeks of nivolumab. Every patient experienced relapse after autologous stem cell transplantation, and brentuximab vedotin exposure varied. Study-level findings and limits: The authors have not defined what causes the repertoire differences, possibly disease activity or prior therapy.

Sequenced by immunoSEQ multiplex PCR; TCRdb stores in-frame clones only, minus some. This sample yields roughly 64,000 clones, of which more than 80% are seen a single time; 8% belongs to the top ten. This clone has a handful of counts. Its antigen is as yet unknown. Trimming took 0 bases from V and 0 from J, leaving 7 bases between them. Germline V gives CDR1 SGHTS, CDR2 YDEGEE. This CDR3 has 15 residues. Sequencing was performed on peripheral blood mononuclear cells (PBMCs), taken before the fourth cycle of nivolumab. V is TRBV5-8 and J is TRBJ1-5, with D unclear. The clonotype comes from a human donor with classical Hodgkin lymphoma. CDR3 nucleotide sequence: TGTGCCAGCAGCTTGGATGGTTATAGCAATCAGCCCCAGCATTTT. Protein: CASSLDGYSNQPQHF.